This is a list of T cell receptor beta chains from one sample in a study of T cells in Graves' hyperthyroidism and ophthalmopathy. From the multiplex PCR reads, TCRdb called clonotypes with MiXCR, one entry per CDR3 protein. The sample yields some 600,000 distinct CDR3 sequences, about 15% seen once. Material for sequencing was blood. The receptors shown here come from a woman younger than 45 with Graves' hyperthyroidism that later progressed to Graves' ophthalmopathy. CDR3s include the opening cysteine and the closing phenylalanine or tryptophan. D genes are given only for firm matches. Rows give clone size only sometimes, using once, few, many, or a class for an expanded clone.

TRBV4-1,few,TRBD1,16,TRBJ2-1,TGCGCCAGCAGCCAAGAGGGACAGGGAACCTACAATGAGCAGTTCTTC,CASSQEGQGTYNEQFF
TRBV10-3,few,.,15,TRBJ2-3,TGTGCCATCAGTGATGGACCCGCTAGCACAGATACGCAGTATTTT,CAISDGPASTDTQYF
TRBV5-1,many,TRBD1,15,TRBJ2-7,TGCGCCAGCAGCTCCCCGGGACAGGGGACCTACGAGCAGTACTTC,CASSSPGQGTYEQYF
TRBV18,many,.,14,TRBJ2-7,TGTGCCAGCTCACCATCAGGGACCCTTGAGGAGCAGTACTTC,CASSPSGTLEEQYF
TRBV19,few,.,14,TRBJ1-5,TGTGCCAGTACCTCCCCGGGCGGGGCTCAGCCCCAGCATTTT,CASTSPGGAQPQHF
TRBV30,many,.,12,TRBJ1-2,TGTGCCTGGAGTGAACAGTTCTATGGCTACACCTTC,CAWSEQFYGYTF
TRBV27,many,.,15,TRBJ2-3,TGTGCCAGCAGTTCCTCCCCGGGGGGCACAGATACGCAGTATTTT,CASSSSPGGTDTQYF
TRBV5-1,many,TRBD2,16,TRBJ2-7,TGCGCCAGCAGCTTCGCCCCTAGCGGGAGGTTTAAGGAGCAGTACTTC,CASSFAPSGRFKEQYF
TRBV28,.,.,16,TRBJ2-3,TGTGCCAGCAGTTTACATGTTTCGGGACGGTTGGATACGCAGTATTTT,CASSLHVSGRLDTQYF
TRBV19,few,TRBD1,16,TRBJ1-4,TGTGCCAGCATCAACATTCAGGGGGCTCGTAATGAAAAACTGTTTTTT,CASINIQGARNEKLFF
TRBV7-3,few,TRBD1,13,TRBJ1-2,TGTGCCAGCAGCTTAGGAGGACAGGCCGGCTACACCTTC,CASSLGGQAGYTF
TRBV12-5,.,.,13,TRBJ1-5,TGTGCTAGTGGTTTGACAGGGTACCAGCCCCAGCATTTT,CASGLTGYQPQHF
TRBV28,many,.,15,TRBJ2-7,TGTGCCAGCAGTTTCCAACAGGGATTCTCCTACGAGCAGTACTTC,CASSFQQGFSYEQYF
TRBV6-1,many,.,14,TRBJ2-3,TGTGCCAGCAGTGAGACGGGAGACCCTTATACGCAGTATTTT,CASSETGDPYTQYF
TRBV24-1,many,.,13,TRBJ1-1,TGTGCCACCAGTGACCCAGACACGGACCAAGCTTTCTTT,CATSDPDTDQAFF
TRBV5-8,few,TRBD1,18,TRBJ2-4,TGTGCCAGCAGCTCGGGACAGGGCCAACCAAACTTCAAAAACATTCAGTACTTC,CASSSGQGQPNFKNIQYF
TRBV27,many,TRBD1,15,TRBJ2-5,TGTGCCAGCAGATCCGGGACAGGGGGCTACGAGACCCAGTACTTC,CASRSGTGGYETQYF
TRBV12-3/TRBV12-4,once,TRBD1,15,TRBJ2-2,TGTGCCAGCAGGAGGGCCGGGACAGGGTGGGGGGAGCTGTTTTTT,CASRRAGTGWGELFF
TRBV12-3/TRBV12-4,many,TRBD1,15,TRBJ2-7,TGTGCCAGCAGTCAGACAGGGTGGCGCTCCTACGAGCAGTACTTC,CASSQTGWRSYEQYF
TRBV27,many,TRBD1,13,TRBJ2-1,TGTGCCAGCAGTTGGGGGACAGGGAATGAGCAGTTCTTC,CASSWGTGNEQFF
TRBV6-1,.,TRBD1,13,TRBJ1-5,TGTGCCAGCAGGGGACAGGTCGGCCAGCCCCAGCATTTT,CASRGQVGQPQHF
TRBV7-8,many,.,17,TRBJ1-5,TGTGCCAGCAGCCAGGGACGGACTGCTTATAGCAATCAGCCCCAGCATTTT,CASSQGRTAYSNQPQHF
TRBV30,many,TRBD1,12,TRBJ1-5,TGTGCCTGGAGTGTAAATAGGGGGCCGAAGTATTTT,CAWSVNRGPKYF
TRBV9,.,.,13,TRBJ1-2,TGTGCCAGCAGCGTAGTTGGGGACTATGGCTACACCTTC,CASSVVGDYGYTF
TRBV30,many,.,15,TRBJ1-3,TGTGCCTGGATGAGCGCCACCATTCACGCAAACACCATATATTTT,CAWMSATIHANTIYF
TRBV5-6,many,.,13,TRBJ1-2,TGTGCCAGCAGCTTGGGAACAGGGTATGGCTACACCTTC,CASSLGTGYGYTF
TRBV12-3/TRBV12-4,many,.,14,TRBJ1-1,TGTGCCAGCAGACTCGACGTGGTCAACACTGAAGCTTTCTTT,CASRLDVVNTEAFF
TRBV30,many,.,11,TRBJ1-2,TGTGCCTGGATAATCAGGAACGACTACACCTTC,CAWIIRNDYTF
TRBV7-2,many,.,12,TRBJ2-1,TGTGCCAGCAGCTTAGGGCTCAATGAGCAGTTCTTC,CASSLGLNEQFF
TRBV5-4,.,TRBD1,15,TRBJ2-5,TGTGCCAGCAGCTCCAAGGACAGGCCACAAGAGACCCAGTACTTC,CASSSKDRPQETQYF
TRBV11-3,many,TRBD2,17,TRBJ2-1,TGTGCCAGCAGCTCCCCACTAGCGCAATTCCTCAACAATGAGCAGTTCTTC,CASSSPLAQFLNNEQFF
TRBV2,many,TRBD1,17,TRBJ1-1,TGTGCCAGCATATACAGGGGGCGAGGAGGTTGGGACACTGAAGCTTTCTTT,CASIYRGRGGWDTEAFF
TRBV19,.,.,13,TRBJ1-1,TGTGCCAGTAGTATTAAGTCGTCCCCGAGGGTTTTCTTT,CASSIKSSPRVFF
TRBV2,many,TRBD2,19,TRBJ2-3,TGTGCCAGCAGTGAAGCTCAGGGACTAGCGGGCATTAGCACAGATACGCAGTATTTT,CASSEAQGLAGISTDTQYF
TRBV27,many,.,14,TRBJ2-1,TGTGCCAGCAGTCCGCCGTCTCGATTAAATGAGCAGTTCTTC,CASSPPSRLNEQFF
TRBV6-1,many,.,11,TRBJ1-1,TGTGCCAGCAGTGACCACACTGAAGCTTTCTTT,CASSDHTEAFF
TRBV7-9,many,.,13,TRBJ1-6,TGTGCCAGCAGCCGCCGCTGGGATTCACCCCTCCACTTT,CASSRRWDSPLHF
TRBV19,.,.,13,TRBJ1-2,TGTGCCAGTAGTATAGATCCCCAAGGGGGCTACACCTTC,CASSIDPQGGYTF
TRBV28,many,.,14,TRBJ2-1,TGTGCCAGCAGTTTTGAGAGCTCCTACAATGAGCAGTTCTTC,CASSFESSYNEQFF
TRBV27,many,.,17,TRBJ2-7,TGTGCCAGCAGTCCCTCGCTGACCGCAGACCTTACCTACGAGCAGTACTTC,CASSPSLTADLTYEQYF
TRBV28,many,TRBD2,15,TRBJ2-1,TGTGCCAGCAGTTTGAGAGCGGGAGCTTTGGATGAGCAGTTCTTC,CASSLRAGALDEQFF